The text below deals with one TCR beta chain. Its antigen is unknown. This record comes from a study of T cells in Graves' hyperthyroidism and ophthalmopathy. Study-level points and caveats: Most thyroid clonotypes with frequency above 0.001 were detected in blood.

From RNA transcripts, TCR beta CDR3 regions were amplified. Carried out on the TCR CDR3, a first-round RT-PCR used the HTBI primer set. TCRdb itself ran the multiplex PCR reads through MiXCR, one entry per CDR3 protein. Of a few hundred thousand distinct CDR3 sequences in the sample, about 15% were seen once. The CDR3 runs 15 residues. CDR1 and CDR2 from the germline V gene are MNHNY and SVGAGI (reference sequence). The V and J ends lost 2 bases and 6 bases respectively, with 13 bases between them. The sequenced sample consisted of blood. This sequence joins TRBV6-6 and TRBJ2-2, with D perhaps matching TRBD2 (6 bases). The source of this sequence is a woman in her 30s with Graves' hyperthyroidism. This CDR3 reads CASSYPGTSPGELFF. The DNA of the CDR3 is TGTGCCAGCAGTTACCCGGGGACTTCCCCCGGGGAGCTGTTTTTT.